A single sample gave rise to the 3 T cell receptor beta chains below, sequenced in a study of blood T cell repertoires in COVID-19. Generated by immunoSEQ multiplex PCR, the TCRdb table keeps only in-frame clones and is missing some. This sample has approximately 71,000 clones, with 80% to 90% found just once. Sequencing was performed on peripheral blood. Source of these receptors: a human donor in a cohort sampled during active COVID-19.

V is TRBV2 and J is TRBJ1-2; D might be TRBD1 (6 bases). The V end was cut by 7 bases, the J end by 0 bases, with 18 bases between. In germline, CDR1 is SNHLY, CDR2 FYNNEI. This CDR3 comprises 16 residues. CDR3 region: CASNKPPGTPNYGYTF. In nucleotides, the CDR3 is TGTGCCAGCAACAAACCCCCCGGGACACCTAACTATGGCTACACCTTC.

J is TRBJ2-4 and V is TRBV3-1 (or the pseudogene TRBV3-2); D is possibly TRBD2 (6 bases). The V and J ends lost 3 bases and 16 bases respectively, with 16 bases between them. Germline CDR1 reads LGHDT; CDR2 reads YNNKEL (reference sequence). This CDR3 spans 12 amino acids. The CDR3 reads CASSQEPGLPYF. The CDR3 nucleotides are TGTGCCAGCAGCCAGGAACCGGGACTCCCCTACTTC.

The chain couples TRBV19 to TRBJ2-3; 7 bases align to TRBD2. Germline V gene sequence: CDR1 LNHDA, CDR2 SQIVND (reference sequence). Trimming removed 3 bases from V and 6 bases from J; junction bases left unmatched: 3. This CDR3 is built from 13 residues. The CDR3 loop is CASSIRRGDTQYF. For the CDR3, the DNA is TGTGCCAGTAGTATTCGGCGGGGGGATACGCAGTATTTT.